This T cell receptor (beta chain) was recovered during a study of vaccination and CD4 T cells after COVID-19. The study, taken as a whole, reports: Post-vaccination, and not before, a median 86.3% of reactive clones appeared in convalescent patients.

Sequenced with the Oncomine TCR Beta short-read assay was DNA taken from cultured CD4+ T cells. TCRdb re-analysed the PCR reads in MiXCR, keeping a single row per CDR3 protein. This sample yields 15,000 to 17,000 distinct CDR3 sequences, of which around half are seen a single time; about 14% belongs to the top ten. Germline V gene sequence: CDR1 GTSNPN, CDR2 SVGIG (reference sequence). Trimming stripped 4 bases from V and 1 base from J, with 13 bases between. The CDR3 extends over 14 amino acids. Worth noting for this clonotype: Its target is not known.

The treatment denotes: approximately nine-day PBMC culture with coronavirus spike peptide pools or control peptides (ViraFEST assay). The chain uses TRBV30 and TRBJ1-1; D may be TRBD1 (6 bases). This clonotype was sampled from a human donor who had recovered from COVID-19. The sequenced sample consisted of CD4+ T cells from blood, cultured in vitro. The CDR3 region is CAWTGVRRNTEAFF. CDR3 DNA sequence: TGTGCCTGGACAGGGGTGAGAAGGAACACTGAAGCTTTCTTT.